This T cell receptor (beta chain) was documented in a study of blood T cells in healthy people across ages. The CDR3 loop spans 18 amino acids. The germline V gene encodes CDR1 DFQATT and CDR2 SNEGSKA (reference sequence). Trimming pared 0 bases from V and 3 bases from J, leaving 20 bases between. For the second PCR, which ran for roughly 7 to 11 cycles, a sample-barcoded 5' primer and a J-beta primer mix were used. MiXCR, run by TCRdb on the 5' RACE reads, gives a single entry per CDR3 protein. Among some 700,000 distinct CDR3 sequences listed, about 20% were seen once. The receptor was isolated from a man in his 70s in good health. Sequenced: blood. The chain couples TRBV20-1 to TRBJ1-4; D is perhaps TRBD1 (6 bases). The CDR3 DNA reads TGCAGTGCTAGAGATGGAATGTCGGGGGCCTGGCCTAATGAAAAACTGTTTTTT. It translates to CSARDGMSGAWPNEKLFF.